Listed below are T cell receptor beta chains from one sample, sequenced in a study of blood T cell repertoires in COVID-19. Assay used: immunoSEQ multiplex PCR; TCRdb lists only in-frame clones, some missing. The table has 150,000 or so clones, approximately 87% seen once; the top ten hold around 6.1%. The sequencing input was peripheral blood. The receptors shown here come from a man aged 80 or over with acute or convalescent COVID-19. The CDR3 runs from the conserved cysteine through the conserved F or W. D genes are given only for firm matches. Expanded clones get a size class; other rows say once, few or many, or leave the size out.

.	.	TRBV11-1	TRBJ2-7	TGTGCCAGCAGCTCCGGGGGTGGAGAGTACGAGCAGTACTTC	CASSSGGGEYEQYF
.	.	TRBV2	TRBJ1-5	TGTGCCAGCAGTGGACAGGTCAATCAGCCCCAGCATTTT	CASSGQVNQPQHF
TRBD1	once	TRBV30	TRBJ1-5	TGTGCCTGGAGTACAGGGGGGCAGCCCCAGCATTTT	CAWSTGGQPQHF
TRBD1	.	TRBV6-5	TRBJ2-7	TGTGCCAGTTACATCGGGGGGACAGGGAGATACGAGCAGTACTTC	CASYIGGTGRYEQYF
.	.	TRBV4-1	TRBJ1-5	TGCGTCAGCAGCCCGGTAGGGACACGCAATCAGCCCCAGCATTTT	CVSSPVGTRNQPQHF
.	.	TRBV10-1	TRBJ1-4	TGCGCCAGCAGCCAGGACAGCAGTGAAAAACTGTTTTTT	CASSQDSSEKLFF
TRBD2	.	TRBV19	TRBJ2-1	TGTGCCACCAAAGCGGGGGGCTCTTACAATGAGCAGTTCTTC	CATKAGGSYNEQFF
.	.	TRBV7-3	TRBJ1-3	TGTGCCAGCAGCTTAAGCCAGGCGACGGGAAACACCATATATTTT	CASSLSQATGNTIYF
.	.	TRBV12-3/TRBV12-4	TRBJ1-1	TGTGCCAGCAGTTTACGGGACACTGAAGCTTTCTTT	CASSLRDTEAFF
.	.	TRBV2	TRBJ1-6	TGTGCCAGCAGTGAAGACAGTTATAATTCACCCCTCCACTTT	CASSEDSYNSPLHF